The entry below describes one T cell receptor (beta chain). This clone's antigen is unknown. Base qualities are not provided; no much larger clone lies one nucleotide away. The data originate from a study of cytomegalovirus exposure and HLA in healthy donors listed by TCRdb under 2017. A note on the overall study: The 500 to 800 repertoires of the first cohort and the 110 or so validation repertoires were produced on the same platform, according to a later analysis. A separate validation cohort of approximately 130 different subjects was used in addition to the roughly 620-subject first cohort. The study was designed to test whether signatures of past pathogen exposure could be identified by cataloging public T cell receptors. To predict cytomegalovirus infection status, the study brought together high-throughput TCR immunosequencing, statistical association of individual TCRs with disease status, and machine learning. Overall results and qualifications from the work: Across donors, most TCR sequences were observed very rarely, whereas some public TCRs were present in many individuals. A total of fewer than 200 TCR beta chains were listed by the study as associated with cytomegalovirus. A few of the identified cytomegalovirus-associated TCR beta chains were confirmed in vitro to be specific for cytomegalovirus antigens. A later analysis had no HLA typing for the validation cohort, so co-occurrence there was scored across all 110 or so repertoires. The authors suggested that the approach could potentially be generalized to other disease states and immunological phenotypes. In a later analysis, TCRs clustered in the first cohort were found to also tend to co-occur in the 120 or so validation repertoires, with about 93% of cluster scores above 0. Cytomegalovirus status was reported to be diagnosed by the classifier with high specificity and sensitivity in both the original and validation cohorts.

The donors belonged to the validation cohort of over a hundred subjects, which was separate from the approximately 700-subject first cohort. The library was built by means of the immunoSEQ multiplex PCR assay. The original methods were these. A statistical classification framework was built to diagnose cytomegalovirus status from the catalog of TCR beta chain sequences. The table comes from immuneACCESS by way of TCRdb, which keeps in-frame sequences with V and J called. Part of the clones is missing from these tables; in studies checked, under half for an unresolved V gene and the rest for unknown reasons. V, J and clone size reflect that table, while D and trimming were determined from the DNA. For this sample there are hundreds of thousands of clones; around 86% appear just once. 2% to 2.5% of the sample is held by the ten biggest clonotypes. The germline V gene gives CDR1 as SGHTA and CDR2 as FQGNSA. Spanning cysteine to phenylalanine, the CDR3 consists of 16 amino acids. Only the CDR3 region is kept as DNA, spanning 48 bases read in frame from base 1. V ends up 1 base short and J 13 bases short, with an unmatched junction base count of 14.

Sequenced input: PBMCs. The chain is assembled from TRBV7-2 and TRBJ2-5, with 11 bases matching TRBD2. This TCR was sampled from a young woman in good health and CMV-seropositive. The DNA sequence reads TGTGCCAGCAGCTTAGGAGGAGTTCTAGCGGGAGGAAGTGGGTACTTC. It is translated as CASSLGGVLAGGSGYF.